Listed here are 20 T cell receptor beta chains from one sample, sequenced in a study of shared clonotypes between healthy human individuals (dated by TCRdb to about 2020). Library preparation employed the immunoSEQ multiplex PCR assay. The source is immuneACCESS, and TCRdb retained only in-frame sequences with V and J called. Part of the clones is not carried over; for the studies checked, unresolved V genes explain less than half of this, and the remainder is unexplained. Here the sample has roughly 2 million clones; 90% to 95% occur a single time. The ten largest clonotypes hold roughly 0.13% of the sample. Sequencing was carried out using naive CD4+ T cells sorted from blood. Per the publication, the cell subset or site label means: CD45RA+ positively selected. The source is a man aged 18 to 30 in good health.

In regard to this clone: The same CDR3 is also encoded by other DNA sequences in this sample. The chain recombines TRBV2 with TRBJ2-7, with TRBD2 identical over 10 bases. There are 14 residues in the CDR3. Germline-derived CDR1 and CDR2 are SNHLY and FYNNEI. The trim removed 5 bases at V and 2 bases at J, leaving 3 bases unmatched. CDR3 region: CASSRTSGTYEQYF. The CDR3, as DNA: TGTGCCAGCAGTCGGACTAGCGGAACCTACGAGCAGTACTTC.

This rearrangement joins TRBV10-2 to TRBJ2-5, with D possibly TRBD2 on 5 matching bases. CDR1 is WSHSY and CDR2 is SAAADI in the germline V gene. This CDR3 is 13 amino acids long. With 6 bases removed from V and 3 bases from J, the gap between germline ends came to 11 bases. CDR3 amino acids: CASRLVGEETQYF. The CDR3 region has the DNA TGCGCCAGCAGGTTGGTCGGGGAAGAGACCCAGTACTTC.

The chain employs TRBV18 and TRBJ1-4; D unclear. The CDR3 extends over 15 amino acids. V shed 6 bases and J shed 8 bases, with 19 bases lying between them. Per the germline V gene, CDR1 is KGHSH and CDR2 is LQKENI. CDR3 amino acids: CASSPTTLSGEKLFF. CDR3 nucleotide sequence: TGTGCCAGCTCCCCTACAACCCTCTCCGGGGAAAAACTGTTTTTT.

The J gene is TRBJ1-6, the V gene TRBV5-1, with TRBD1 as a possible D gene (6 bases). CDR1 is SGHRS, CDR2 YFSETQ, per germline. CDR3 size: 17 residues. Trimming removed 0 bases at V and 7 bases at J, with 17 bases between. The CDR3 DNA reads TGCGCCAGCAGCTTGGCCACAGGGCCATCTAGGAATTCACCCCTCCACTTT. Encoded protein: CASSLATGPSRNSPLHF.

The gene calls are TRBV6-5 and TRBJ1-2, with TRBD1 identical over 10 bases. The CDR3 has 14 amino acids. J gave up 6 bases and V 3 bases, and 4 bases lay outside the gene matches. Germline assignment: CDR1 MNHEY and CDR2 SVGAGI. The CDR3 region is CASSYGTGENGYTF. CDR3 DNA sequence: TGTGCCAGCAGTTATGGGACAGGGGAGAATGGCTACACCTTC.

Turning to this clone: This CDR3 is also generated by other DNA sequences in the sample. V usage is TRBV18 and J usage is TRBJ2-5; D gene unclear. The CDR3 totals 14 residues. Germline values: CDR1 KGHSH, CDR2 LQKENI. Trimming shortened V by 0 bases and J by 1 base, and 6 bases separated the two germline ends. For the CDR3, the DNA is TGTGCCAGCTCACCACCCGAGTTCCAAGAGACCCAGTACTTC. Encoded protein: CASSPPEFQETQYF.

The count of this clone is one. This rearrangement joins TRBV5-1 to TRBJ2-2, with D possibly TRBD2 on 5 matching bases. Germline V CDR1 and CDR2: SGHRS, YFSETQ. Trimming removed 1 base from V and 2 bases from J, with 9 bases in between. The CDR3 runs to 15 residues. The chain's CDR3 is CASSLKSGNTGELFF. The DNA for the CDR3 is TGCGCCAGCAGCTTGAAGAGCGGCAACACCGGGGAGCTGTTTTTT.

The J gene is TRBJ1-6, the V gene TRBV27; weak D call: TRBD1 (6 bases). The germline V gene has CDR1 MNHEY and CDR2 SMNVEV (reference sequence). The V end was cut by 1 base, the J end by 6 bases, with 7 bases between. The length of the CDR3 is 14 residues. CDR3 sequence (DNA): TGTGCCAGCAGTTTATGGGGGCGTAATTCACCCCTCCACTTT. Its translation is CASSLWGRNSPLHF.

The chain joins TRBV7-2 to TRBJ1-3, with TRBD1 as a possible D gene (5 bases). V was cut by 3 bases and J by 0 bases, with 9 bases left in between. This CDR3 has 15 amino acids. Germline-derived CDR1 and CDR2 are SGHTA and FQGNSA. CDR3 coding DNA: TGTGCCAGCAGCTTGGAGACAGTCTCTGGAAACACCATATATTTT. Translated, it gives CASSLETVSGNTIYF.

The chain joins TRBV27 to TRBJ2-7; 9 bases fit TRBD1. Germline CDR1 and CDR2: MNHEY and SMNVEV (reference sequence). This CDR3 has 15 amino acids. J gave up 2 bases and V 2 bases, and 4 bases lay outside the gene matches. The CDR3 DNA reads TGTGCCAGCAGTTTAGGACAGGGGATTCCCTACGAGCAGTACTTC. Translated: CASSLGQGIPYEQYF.

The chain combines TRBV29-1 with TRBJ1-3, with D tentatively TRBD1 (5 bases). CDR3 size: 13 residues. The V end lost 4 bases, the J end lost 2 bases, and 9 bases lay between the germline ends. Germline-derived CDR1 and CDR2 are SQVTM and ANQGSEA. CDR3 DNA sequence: TGCAGCGTTGGCGGGGCCCCTGGAAACACCATATATTTT. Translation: CSVGGAPGNTIYF. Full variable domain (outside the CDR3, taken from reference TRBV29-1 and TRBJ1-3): SAVISQKPSRDICQRGTSLTIQCQVDSQVTMMFWYRQQPGQSLTLIATANQGSEATYESGFVIDKFPISRPNLTFSTLTVSNMSPEDSSIYLCSVGGAPGNTIYFGEGSWLTVV.

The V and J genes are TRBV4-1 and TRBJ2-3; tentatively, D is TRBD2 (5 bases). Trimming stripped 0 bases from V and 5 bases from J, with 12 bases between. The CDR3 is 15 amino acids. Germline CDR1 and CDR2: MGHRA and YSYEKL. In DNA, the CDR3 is TGCGCCAGCAGCCAAGATGACCAGCGGATAGATACGCAGTATTTT. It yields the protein CASSQDDQRIDTQYF.

CDR3 in DNA: TGTGCCAGCAGTGGACAGGAGTATGGCTACACCTTC. Its protein product is CASSGQEYGYTF. The chain links TRBV2 to TRBJ1-2; perhaps TRBD1 as D (6 bases). Deletions cut 4 bases from V and 5 bases from J, with 8 bases between. The CDR3 extends over 12 amino acids. Germline CDR1 is SNHLY and CDR2 is FYNNEI.

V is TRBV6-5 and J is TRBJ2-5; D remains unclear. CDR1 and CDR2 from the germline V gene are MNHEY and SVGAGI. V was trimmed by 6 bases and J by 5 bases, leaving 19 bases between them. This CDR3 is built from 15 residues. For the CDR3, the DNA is TGTGCCAGCAGGCCCGGACCAGCGCGAGGCGAGACCCAGTACTTC. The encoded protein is CASRPGPARGETQYF.

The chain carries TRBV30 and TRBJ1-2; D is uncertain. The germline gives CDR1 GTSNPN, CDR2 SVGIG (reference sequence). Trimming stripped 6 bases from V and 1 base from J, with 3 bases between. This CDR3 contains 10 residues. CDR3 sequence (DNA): TGTGCCTGTAATAACTATGGCTACACCTTC. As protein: CACNNYGYTF. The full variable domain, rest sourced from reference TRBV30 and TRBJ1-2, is SQTIHQWPATLVQPVGSPLSLECTVEGTSNPNLYWYRQAAGRGLQLLFYSVGIGQISSEVPQNLSASRPQDRQFILSSKKLLLSDSGFYLCACNNYGYTFGSGTRLTVV.

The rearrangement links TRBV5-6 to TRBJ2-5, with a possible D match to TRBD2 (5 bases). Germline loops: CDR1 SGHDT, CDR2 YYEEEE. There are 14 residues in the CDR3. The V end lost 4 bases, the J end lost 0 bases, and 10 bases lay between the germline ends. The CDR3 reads CASSPGNNQETQYF. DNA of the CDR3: TGTGCCAGCAGCCCCGGGAACAACCAAGAGACCCAGTACTTC.

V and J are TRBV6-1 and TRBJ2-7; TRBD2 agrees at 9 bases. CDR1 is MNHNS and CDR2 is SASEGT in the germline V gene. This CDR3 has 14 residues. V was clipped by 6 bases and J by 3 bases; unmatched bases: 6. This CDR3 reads CASSRSREGYEQYF. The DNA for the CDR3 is TGTGCCAGCAGCCGTTCGCGGGAGGGCTACGAGCAGTACTTC.

DNA for the CDR3: TGTGCCAGCAGTAGATTTGGTCAGGGGCCTGGCACTGAAGCTTTCTTT. Translating gives CASSRFGQGPGTEAFF. The rearrangement links TRBV27 to TRBJ1-1; possibly TRBD1 for D (6 bases). Germline CDR1 MNHEY, CDR2 SMNVEV (reference sequence). The CDR3 is made up of 16 amino acids. With 5 bases removed from V and 4 bases from J, the gap between germline ends came to 20 bases.

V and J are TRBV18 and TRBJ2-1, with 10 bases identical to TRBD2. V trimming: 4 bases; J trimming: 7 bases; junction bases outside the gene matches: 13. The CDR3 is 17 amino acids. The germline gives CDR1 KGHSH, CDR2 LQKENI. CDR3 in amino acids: CASSHAFRAGGRNEQFF. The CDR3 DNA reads TGTGCCAGCTCACACGCTTTCCGAGCGGGGGGGAGGAATGAGCAGTTCTTC.

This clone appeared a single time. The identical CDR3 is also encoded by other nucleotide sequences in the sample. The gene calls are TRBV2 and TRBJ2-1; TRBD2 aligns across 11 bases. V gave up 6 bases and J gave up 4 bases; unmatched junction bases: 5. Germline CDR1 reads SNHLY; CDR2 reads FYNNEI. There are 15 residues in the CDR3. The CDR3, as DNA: TGTGCCAGCAGCTCCCGACTAGCGGGGTACAATGAGCAGTTCTTC. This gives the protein CASSSRLAGYNEQFF.